The 25 T cell receptor beta chains below were found in one sample sequenced in a study of blood T cell repertoires in COVID-19. Profiling relied on immunoSEQ multiplex PCR, and the TCRdb table lists in-frame clones only, not all of them. Of some 390,000 clones detected, around 90% appear once; the ten largest clones hold approximately 2.9%. Input material: peripheral blood. These receptors all come from a human donor in a cohort sampled during active COVID-19.

This clone was seen once. V gene TRBV9 combines with J gene TRBJ2-7, with TRBD1 matching over 7 bases. The CDR3 totals 14 residues. V was pared by 2 bases and J by 2 bases, with 4 bases of the junction left unmatched. Per germline, CDR1 SGDLS and CDR2 YYNGEE. The DNA for the CDR3 is TGTGCCAGCAGCGTGGAAGGGACAGCCTACGAGCAGTACTTC. Translating it yields CASSVEGTAYEQYF.

The chain combines TRBV4-1 with TRBJ2-3; 10 bases match TRBD2. Germline V gene sequence: CDR1 MGHRA, CDR2 YSYEKL. Unmatched junction bases numbered 8, after V lost 1 base and J lost 4 bases. The CDR3 consists of 17 residues. CDR3 DNA: TGCGCCAGCAGCCAAGGCGGGGCTAGCGGGGGTTCAGATACGCAGTATTTT. This gives the protein CASSQGGASGGSDTQYF.

CDR3 sequence reads: CATSRDMGGLAKNIQYF. The CDR3 DNA reads as TGTGCCACCAGCAGGGATATGGGGGGATTAGCCAAAAACATTCAGTACTTC. The chain uses TRBV15 and TRBJ2-4; D is perhaps TRBD2 (6 bases). V lost 3 bases and J lost 0, with 15 bases in between. This CDR3 spans 17 amino acids. Germline V gives CDR1 LNHNV, CDR2 YYDKDF (reference sequence). Full variable domain (outside the CDR3, taken from reference TRBV15 and TRBJ2-4): DAMVIQNPRYQVTQFGKPVTLSCSQTLNHNVMYWYQQKSSQAPKLLFHYYDKDFNNEADTPDNFQSRRPNTSFCFLDIRSPGLGDTAMYLCATSRDMGGLAKNIQYFGAGTRLSVL.

The V gene is TRBV11-2, the J gene TRBJ2-2; 10 bases are shared with TRBD1. CDR1 is SGHAT and CDR2 is FQNNGV in the germline V gene. The CDR3 is made up of 16 amino acids. Trimming at V came to 2 bases and at J to 5 bases, leaving 5 bases not matched to a gene. The CDR3 DNA follows: TGTGCCAGCAGCTTAACGGGACAGGGGCGGACCGGGGAGCTGTTTTTT. Translation gives CASSLTGQGRTGELFF.

This clone was seen just once. The CDR3 is CASSQVFGLGTADYEQYF. In DNA, the CDR3 is TGCGCCAGCAGCCAAGTCTTTGGGTTAGGAACAGCTGATTACGAGCAGTACTTC. V is TRBV4-1 and J is TRBJ2-7; D gene ambiguous. Germline values: CDR1 MGHRA, CDR2 YSYEKL. The V and J ends lost 1 base and 4 bases respectively, with 23 bases between them. The length of the CDR3 is 18 residues.

This clone appeared a few times. The V and J genes are TRBV3-1 (or the pseudogene TRBV3-2) and TRBJ1-1; tentatively, D is TRBD1 (5 bases). CDR3 length: 14 residues. V shed 1 base and J shed 3 bases, with 9 bases lying between them. CDR1 is LGHDT and CDR2 is YNNKEL in the germline V gene (reference sequence). CDR3: CASSQGGSDTEAFF. CDR3 in DNA: TGTGCCAGCAGCCAAGGGGGCAGCGACACTGAAGCTTTCTTT.

V is TRBV28 and J is TRBJ2-7; D is perhaps TRBD1 (7 bases). The germline V and J ends were trimmed by 8 bases and 5 bases, with 16 bases remaining between them. This CDR3 is 13 amino acids long. Germline assignment: CDR1 MDHEN and CDR2 SYDVKM. CDR3 nucleotide sequence: TGTGCCAGCCAAGTAGGCGGGACAGACGAGCAGTACTTC. Translated: CASQVGGTDEQYF.

The chain's CDR3 is CASQGARFSPLHF. In nucleotides, the CDR3 is TGTGCCTCCCAGGGGGCAAGGTTTTCACCCCTCCACTTT. The rearrangement links TRBV27 to TRBJ1-6, with 8 bases identical to TRBD1. CDR3 size: 13 residues. The germline V gene has CDR1 MNHEY and CDR2 SMNVEV (reference sequence). V gave up 11 bases and J gave up 9 bases; unmatched junction bases: 9.

The chain recombines TRBV30 with TRBJ1-2, with 7 bases that match TRBD1. With 5 bases clipped from V and 3 bases from J, the junction kept 12 bases outside the gene matches. Germline CDR1 and CDR2: GTSNPN and SVGIG (reference sequence). This CDR3 is 15 amino acids long. CDR3 loop: CAWYVRTGYDYGYTF. CDR3 DNA sequence: TGTGCCTGGTACGTCCGGACAGGTTATGACTATGGCTACACCTTC. Full variable domain (outside the CDR3, taken from reference TRBV30 and TRBJ1-2): SQTIHQWPATLVQPVGSPLSLECTVEGTSNPNLYWYRQAAGRGLQLLFYSVGIGQISSEVPQNLSASRPQDRQFILSSKKLLLSDSGFYLCAWYVRTGYDYGYTFGSGTRLTVV.

The rearrangement joins TRBV10-1 to TRBJ2-3; 10 bases agree with TRBD2. The CDR3 totals 13 residues. J gave up 5 bases and V 7 bases, and 3 bases lay outside the gene matches. Germline-derived CDR1 and CDR2 are WNHNN and SYGVQD (reference sequence). The CDR3 here is CASTASGGDTQYF. The DNA for the CDR3 is TGCGCCAGCACCGCTAGCGGGGGAGATACGCAGTATTTT.

The chain joins TRBV19 to TRBJ1-1, with D possibly TRBD1 on 6 matching bases. This CDR3 comprises 13 residues. The germline CDR1 and CDR2 sequences are LNHDA and SQIVND (reference sequence). V was shortened by 6 bases and J by 1 base, with 9 bases between the two germline ends. CDR3 in DNA: TGTGCCAGTAGGGGACACGGGAACACTGAAGCTTTCTTT. Translated, it gives CASRGHGNTEAFF.

V gene TRBV19 combines with J gene TRBJ2-1; 16 bases match TRBD2. V trimming: 5 bases; J trimming: 0 bases; junction bases outside the gene matches: 4. This CDR3 spans 18 amino acids. Germline V gives CDR1 LNHDA, CDR2 SQIVND (reference sequence). The CDR3 spells CASSVGTSGGASYNEQFF. Here the CDR3 DNA reads TGTGCCAGTAGTGTCGGGACTAGCGGGGGGGCCTCCTACAATGAGCAGTTCTTC.

The V call is TRBV6-1, the J call TRBJ2-7; no clear D gene. Deletions cut 1 base from V and 4 bases from J, with 5 bases between. This CDR3 has 12 amino acids. The germline V gene has CDR1 MNHNS and CDR2 SASEGT. The CDR3 sequence: CASSEVMYEQYF. For the CDR3, the DNA is TGTGCCAGCAGTGAAGTCATGTACGAGCAGTACTTC.

The rearrangement joins TRBV2 to TRBJ2-7; perhaps TRBD2 as D (5 bases). The CDR3 is 11 amino acids. V lost 8 bases to trimming and J lost 8 bases, with 13 bases between them. Germline-derived CDR1 and CDR2 are SNHLY and FYNNEI. CDR3 region: CASDGGIQQYF. CDR3 in DNA: TGTGCCAGCGACGGAGGAATTCAGCAGTACTTC. Together with reference TRBV2 and TRBJ2-7, the CDR3 gives the full variable domain: EPEVTQTPSHQVTQMGQEVILRCVPISNHLYFYWYRQILGQKVEFLVSFYNNEISEKSEIFDDQFSVERPDGSNFTLKIRSTKLEDSAMYFCASDGGIQQYFGPGTRLTVT.

This chain links TRBV29-1 with TRBJ2-7; possibly TRBD2 for D (7 bases). From germline, CDR1 is SQVTM and CDR2 ANQGSEA. Deletions cut 7 bases from V and 1 base from J, with 14 bases between. The CDR3 length is 13 residues. The CDR3 sequence is CSAAGEGSYEQYF. The CDR3 DNA is TGCAGCGCGGCAGGGGAGGGGTCCTACGAGCAGTACTTC.

This clone was seen just once. J is TRBJ1-5 and V is TRBV4-2; 7 nucleotides line up with TRBD1. Germline V gene sequence: CDR1 LGHNA, CDR2 YNFKEQ. There are 16 residues in the CDR3. Trimming at V came to 1 base and at J to 4 bases, leaving 7 bases not matched to a gene. Here the CDR3 reads CASSQGWDSSNQPQHF. CDR3 nucleotides: TGTGCCAGCAGCCAAGGTTGGGACAGTTCAAATCAGCCCCAGCATTTT.

The chain uses TRBV28 and TRBJ2-4, with D possibly TRBD1 on 5 matching bases. Germline V lookup: CDR1 MDHEN, CDR2 SYDVKM. Trimming took 7 bases from V and 1 from J, leaving 17 bases between them. The CDR3 spans 16 residues. CDR3 coding DNA: TGTGCCAGCAAGGCAGGGTCCTTATGGGCCAAAAACATTCAGTACTTC. It encodes CASKAGSLWAKNIQYF.

In nucleotides, the CDR3 is TGTGCCACACTACGCCAGGGACAGACCTATGGCTACACCTTC. Translating gives CATLRQGQTYGYTF. The chain has TRBV5-4 and TRBJ1-2; TRBD1 matches 7 bases. The CDR3 runs to 14 residues. CDR1 is SGHNT, CDR2 YYREEE, per germline (reference sequence). The J segment lost 4 bases and the V segment lost 9 bases, leaving 12 bases of the junction unmatched.

The chain links TRBV3-1 (or the pseudogene TRBV3-2) to TRBJ1-6, with 9 bases aligning to TRBD1. The CDR3 consists of 16 residues. After removal of 2 bases from V and 6 bases from J, the junction contained 5 bases not matched to a gene. Germline V gives CDR1 LGHDT, CDR2 YNNKEL (reference sequence). The CDR3 DNA reads TGTGCCAGCAGCCAACGGACAGGGGAAGGTAATTCACCCCTCCACTTT. This codes for CASSQRTGEGNSPLHF.

The CDR3 bases are TGTGCCAGCAGCCCGGTTAACAGGGGGATGGGATACGAGCAGTACTTC. Protein product: CASSPVNRGMGYEQYF. This chain connects TRBV11-2 to TRBJ2-7; TRBD1 agrees at 8 bases. The CDR3 covers 16 residues. J lost 4 bases, V lost 5 bases, and 13 bases had no gene match. Germline loops: CDR1 SGHAT, CDR2 FQNNGV. Combining the CDR3 with reference TRBV11-2 and TRBJ2-7 gives the whole variable domain EAGVAQSPRYKIIEKRQSVAFWCNPISGHATLYWYQQILGQGPKLLIQFQNNGVVDDSQLPKDRFSAERLKGVDSTLKIQPAKLEDSAVYLCASSPVNRGMGYEQYFGPGTRLTVT.

The table lists this clone with a few counts. The rearrangement uses TRBV25-1 and TRBJ2-3; 14 bases line up with TRBD2. J lost 4 bases, V lost 2 bases, and 2 bases had no gene match. Germline-derived CDR1 and CDR2 are MGHDK and SYGVNS. The CDR3 has 16 amino acids. This chain's CDR3 is CASSEGTSGGSDTQYF. The CDR3 region has the DNA TGTGCCAGCAGTGAAGGGACTAGCGGGGGCTCAGATACGCAGTATTTT.

This chain joins TRBV7-9 and TRBJ2-3; weak D call: TRBD2 (5 bases). This CDR3 spans 15 amino acids. Per germline, CDR1 SEHNR and CDR2 FQNEAQ (reference sequence). V lost 5 bases and J 9 bases, leaving 21 bases between the germline ends. CDR3 DNA: TGTGCCAGCAGCCCTCCCGGGTCCCGCCCGGGGACGCAGTATTTT. Its protein product is CASSPPGSRPGTQYF.

The V call is TRBV7-8, the J call TRBJ2-1; no clear D. The CDR3 extends over 14 amino acids. Trimming stripped 4 bases from V and 6 bases from J, with 13 bases between. CDR1 SGHVS and CDR2 FQNEAQ come from the germline V gene. CDR3 sequence (DNA): TGTGCCAGCAGCTCCCACCCAGGCCCCAATGAGCAGTTCTTC. This translates into CASSSHPGPNEQFF.

The CDR3 DNA reads as TGTGCCAGCAGCCAAGAAGCGTGGACAGGGAATGAGCAGTACTTC. Amino acids: CASSQEAWTGNEQYF. The chain is built from TRBV4-2 and TRBJ2-7; 8 bases line up with TRBD1. Looked up from germline, CDR1 is LGHNA and CDR2 is YNFKEQ. The CDR3 contains 15 residues. The V and J ends lost 0 bases and 7 bases, in that order; junction bases with no gene match: 8.

This chain connects TRBV19 to TRBJ2-7, with a possible D match to TRBD1 (5 bases). This CDR3 is built from 13 residues. Trimming removed 3 bases at V and 7 bases at J, with 13 bases between. The germline V gene has CDR1 LNHDA and CDR2 SQIVND (reference sequence). CDR3 region: CASSMGREWEQYF. In DNA, the CDR3 is TGTGCCAGTAGTATGGGCAGGGAATGGGAGCAGTACTTC.